This TCR beta chain derives from a study of blood T cell repertoires in COVID-19. Overall study context: From T cells, B-cell-depleted T cells, or PBMCs came the material, which was cDNA or gDNA.

This clone was counted a single time. Repertoires were generated with immunoSEQ multiplex PCR, while TCRdb's copy carries only in-frame clones and drops some. The table includes about 89,000 clones, over 75% detected once. Per the germline V gene, CDR1 is MNHEY and CDR2 is SVGAGI. The trim removed 6 bases at V and 7 bases at J, leaving 10 bases unmatched. This CDR3 has 15 residues. The source of this sequence is a woman aged 80 or older with acute or convalescent COVID-19. V gene TRBV6-5 combines with J gene TRBJ2-1; 9 nucleotides line up with TRBD1. Sequenced sample: peripheral blood. The CDR3 sequence: CASRGGQGVVNEQFF. The CDR3 coding sequence is TGTGCCAGCAGGGGGGGACAGGGCGTGGTAAATGAGCAGTTCTTC.